These 10 T cell receptor beta chains originate from one sample sequenced in a study of blood T cell repertoires in COVID-19. Sequencing was performed with immunoSEQ multiplex PCR; in TCRdb, only in-frame clones are kept and a portion is missing. In the table there are 200,000 to 300,000 clones, about 90% of which are singletons. Sequences were obtained from peripheral blood. Every receptor here comes from a woman in her forties with acute or convalescent COVID-19.

The V call is TRBV7-9, the J call TRBJ1-2; 10 bases align to TRBD1. The CDR3 contains 15 residues. The ends lost 4 bases at V and 3 bases at J; junction bases unmatched: 5. Germline CDR1 reads SEHNR; CDR2 reads FQNEAQ (reference sequence). The CDR3 nucleotides are TGTGCCAGCAGCTCATCCGGGACAGGGGACTATGGCTACACCTTC. Protein product: CASSSSGTGDYGYTF.

The chain has TRBV19 and TRBJ1-1; TRBD1 matches at 8 bases. J gave up 1 base and V 7 bases, and 5 bases lay outside the gene matches. CDR1 is LNHDA, CDR2 SQIVND, per germline (reference sequence). This CDR3 region has 14 residues. DNA of the CDR3: TGTGCCAGTACCTCCGGGACAGGGAACACTGAAGCTTTCTTT. Protein sequence: CASTSGTGNTEAFF. The full variable domain, rest sourced from reference TRBV19 and TRBJ1-1, is DGGITQSPKYLFRKEGQNVTLSCEQNLNHDAMYWYRQDPGQGLRLIYYSQIVNDFQKGDIAEGYSVSREKKESFPLTVTSAQKNPTAFYLCASTSGTGNTEAFFGQGTRLTVV.

This chain connects TRBV5-1 to TRBJ1-2; D is ambiguous. The germline gives CDR1 SGHRS, CDR2 YFSETQ. V shed 5 bases and J shed 2 bases, with 7 bases lying between them. CDR3 length: 12 residues. As DNA, the CDR3 is TGCGCCAGCAGGGGCGCGAACTATGGCTACACCTTC. The encoded protein is CASRGANYGYTF.

The J gene is TRBJ1-2, the V gene TRBV25-1; 12 nucleotides match TRBD1. The CDR3 runs to 16 residues. The germline CDR1 and CDR2 sequences are MGHDK and SYGVNS. The J segment lost 8 bases and the V segment lost 5 bases, leaving 12 bases of the junction unmatched. The CDR3 is CASSIGTGGAGGGYTF. Here the CDR3 DNA reads TGTGCCAGCAGTATAGGGACAGGGGGCGCTGGGGGCGGCTACACCTTC.

This rearrangement joins TRBV24-1 to TRBJ1-5; 8 bases are a match to TRBD1. Germline V lookup: CDR1 KGHDR, CDR2 SFDVKD. The junction had 6 bases not matched to a gene; V was cut back by 4 bases and J by 2 bases. CDR3 length: 16 residues. DNA of the CDR3: TGTGCCACCAGTGACCCTGACAGGGGTGGCAATCAGCCCCAGCATTTT. This gives the protein CATSDPDRGGNQPQHF.

This chain links TRBV2 with TRBJ1-2, with D unresolved. CDR3 size: 15 residues. Germline V gene data show CDR1 as SNHLY and CDR2 as FYNNEI. Trimming took 7 bases from V and 8 from J, leaving 23 bases between them. The CDR3, as DNA: TGTGCCAGCAACATACCTTGGCGGGCCCCCCAAGGCTACACCTTC. This translates into CASNIPWRAPQGYTF.

A few counts support this clone. The genes are TRBV9 and TRBJ1-1, with 11 bases fitting TRBD1. The V gene end was trimmed by 3 bases and the J gene end by 4 bases; junction bases not matched to a gene: 8. The CDR3 is made up of 16 amino acids. Germline V gene data show CDR1 as SGDLS and CDR2 as YYNGEE. The CDR3 coding sequence is TGTGCCAGCAGCGATGGACAGGGGGCGTTGAGCACTGAAGCTTTCTTT. Protein: CASSDGQGALSTEAFF.

The genes are TRBV24-1 and TRBJ1-1; weak D call: TRBD1 (6 bases). CDR3 size: 13 residues. Germline V lookup: CDR1 KGHDR, CDR2 SFDVKD. The V gene lost 7 bases and the J gene lost 3 bases, with 11 bases spanning the gap. The CDR3 DNA is TGTGCCACCAGAAACAGGGCATACACTGAAGCTTTCTTT. Translated, it gives CATRNRAYTEAFF.

This clone was found once. The rearrangement joins TRBV10-2 to TRBJ2-1; a weak D match, TRBD2 (7 bases). Trimming took off 8 bases at V and 7 bases at J, with 15 bases between the two ends. CDR1 and CDR2 (germline): WSHSY, SAAADI. CDR3 length: 13 residues. The CDR3 here is CASLAGAKNEQFF. CDR3 nucleotides: TGCGCCAGCCTGGCGGGGGCGAAAAATGAGCAGTTCTTC.

The chain employs TRBV3-1 (or the pseudogene TRBV3-2) and TRBJ2-6, with D possibly matching TRBD1 (5 bases). The CDR3 loop spans 16 amino acids. V was shortened by 1 base and J by 0 bases, with 7 bases between the two germline ends. CDR1 and CDR2 from the germline V gene are LGHDT and YNNKEL (reference sequence). This CDR3 reads CASSQGGFSGANVLTF. DNA of the CDR3: TGTGCCAGCAGCCAAGGGGGCTTCTCTGGGGCCAACGTCCTGACTTTC.